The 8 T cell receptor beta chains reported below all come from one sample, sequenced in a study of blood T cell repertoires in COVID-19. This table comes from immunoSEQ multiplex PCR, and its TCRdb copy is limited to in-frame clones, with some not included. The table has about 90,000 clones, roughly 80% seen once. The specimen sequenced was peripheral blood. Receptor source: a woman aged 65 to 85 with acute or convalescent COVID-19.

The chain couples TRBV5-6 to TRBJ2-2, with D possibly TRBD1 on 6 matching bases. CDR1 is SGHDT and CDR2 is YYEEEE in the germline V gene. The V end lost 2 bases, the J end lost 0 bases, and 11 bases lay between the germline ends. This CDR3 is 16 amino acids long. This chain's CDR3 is CASSFSTGPNTGELFF. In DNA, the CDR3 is TGTGCCAGCAGCTTCTCCACAGGGCCGAACACCGGGGAGCTGTTTTTT.

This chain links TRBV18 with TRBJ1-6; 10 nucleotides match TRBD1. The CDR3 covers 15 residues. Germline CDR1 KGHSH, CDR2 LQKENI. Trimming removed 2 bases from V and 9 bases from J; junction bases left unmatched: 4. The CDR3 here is CASSPMGQGISPLHF. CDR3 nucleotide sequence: TGTGCCAGCTCACCAATGGGACAGGGGATTTCACCCCTCCACTTT.

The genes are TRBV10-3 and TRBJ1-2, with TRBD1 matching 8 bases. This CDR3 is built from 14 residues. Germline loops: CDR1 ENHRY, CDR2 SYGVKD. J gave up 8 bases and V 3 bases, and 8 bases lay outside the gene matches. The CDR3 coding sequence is TGTGCCATCAGTGATACAACAGGGGGAGGAGGCTACACCTTC. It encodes CAISDTTGGGGYTF.

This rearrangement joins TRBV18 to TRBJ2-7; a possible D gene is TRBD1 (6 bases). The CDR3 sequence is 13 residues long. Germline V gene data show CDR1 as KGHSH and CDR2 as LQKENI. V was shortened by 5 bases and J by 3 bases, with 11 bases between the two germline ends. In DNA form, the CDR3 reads TGTGCCAGCTCAGGGGGCTTCGTCTACGAGCAGTACTTC. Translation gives CASSGGFVYEQYF. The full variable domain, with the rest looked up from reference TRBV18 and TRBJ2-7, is NAGVMQNPRHLVRRRGQEARLRCSPMKGHSHVYWYRQLPEEGLKFMVYLQKENIIDESGMPKERFSAEFPKEGPSILRIQQVVRGDSAAYFCASSGGFVYEQYFGPGTRLTVT.

The CDR3, as DNA: TGTGCCAGCAGTGGACAGGGGGGGAATGAGCAGTTCTTC. It encodes CASSGQGGNEQFF. This chain links TRBV12-3 or TRBV12-4 with TRBJ2-1, with TRBD1 matching over 10 bases. Trimming removed 5 bases from V and 7 bases from J; junction bases left unmatched: 2. This CDR3 contains 13 residues.

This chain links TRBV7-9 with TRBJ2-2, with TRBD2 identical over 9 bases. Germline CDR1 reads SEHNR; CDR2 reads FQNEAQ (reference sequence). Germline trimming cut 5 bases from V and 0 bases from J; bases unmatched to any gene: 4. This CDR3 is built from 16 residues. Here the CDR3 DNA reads TGTGCCAGCAGCCAGACTAGCGGTACGAACACCGGGGAGCTGTTTTTT. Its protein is CASSQTSGTNTGELFF.

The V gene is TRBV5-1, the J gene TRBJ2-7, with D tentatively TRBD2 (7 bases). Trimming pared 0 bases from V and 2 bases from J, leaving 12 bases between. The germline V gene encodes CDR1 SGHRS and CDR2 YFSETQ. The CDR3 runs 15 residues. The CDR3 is CASSLALGGPYEQYF. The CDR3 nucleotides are TGCGCCAGCAGCTTGGCCCTCGGGGGGCCCTACGAGCAGTACTTC.

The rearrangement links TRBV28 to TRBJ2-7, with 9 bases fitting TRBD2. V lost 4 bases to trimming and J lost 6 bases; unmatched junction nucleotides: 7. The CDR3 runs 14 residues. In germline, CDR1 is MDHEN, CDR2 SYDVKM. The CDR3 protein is CASSSPGLAFEQYF. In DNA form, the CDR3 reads TGTGCCAGCAGTTCCCCGGGACTAGCCTTCGAGCAGTACTTC.